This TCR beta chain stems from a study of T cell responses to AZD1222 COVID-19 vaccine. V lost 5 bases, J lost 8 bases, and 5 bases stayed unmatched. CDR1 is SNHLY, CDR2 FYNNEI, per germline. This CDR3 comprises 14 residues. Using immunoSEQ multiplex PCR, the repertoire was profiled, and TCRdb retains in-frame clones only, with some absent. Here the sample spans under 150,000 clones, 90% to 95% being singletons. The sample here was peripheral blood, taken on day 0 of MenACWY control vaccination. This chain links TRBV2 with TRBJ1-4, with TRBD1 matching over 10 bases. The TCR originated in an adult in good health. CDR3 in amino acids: CASSRGQGLEKLFF. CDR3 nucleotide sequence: TGTGCCAGCAGTCGGGGACAGGGGTTGGAAAAACTGTTTTTT.